Presented here are 20 T cell receptor beta chains from one specimen sequenced in a study of blood T cell repertoires in COVID-19. TCRdb keeps only in-frame clones here, not all; method: immunoSEQ multiplex PCR. The repertoire holds more than 150,000 clones, with 81% as singletons. Material for sequencing was peripheral blood. These TCRs come from a woman at least 80 years old with COVID-19, enrolled during active disease.

The CDR3 sequence: CATSTRDFSDTQYF. The CDR3 coding sequence is TGTGCCACCAGCACACGGGACTTCTCAGATACGCAGTATTTT. The chain has TRBV15 and TRBJ2-3; D is perhaps TRBD2 (6 bases). The germline gives CDR1 LNHNV, CDR2 YYDKDF (reference sequence). This CDR3 spans 14 amino acids. The V end was cut by 4 bases, the J end by 4 bases, with 12 bases between.

This chain links TRBV3-1 (or the pseudogene TRBV3-2) with TRBJ2-1; D remains unclear. V was shortened by 1 base and J by 8 bases, with 9 bases between the two germline ends. This CDR3 has 13 amino acids. Per germline, CDR1 LGHDT and CDR2 YNNKEL (reference sequence). This CDR3 reads CASSQVGAHEQFF. DNA of the CDR3: TGTGCCAGCAGCCAAGTCGGTGCCCATGAGCAGTTCTTC.

The chain uses TRBV27 and TRBJ1-2, with 8 bases matching TRBD1. V was pared by 6 bases and J by 2 bases, with 5 bases of the junction left unmatched. The CDR3 loop spans 14 amino acids. Germline V gene sequence: CDR1 MNHEY, CDR2 SMNVEV (reference sequence). The CDR3 sequence: CASSKGTGNYGYTF. The CDR3 nucleotides read TGTGCCAGCAGCAAGGGGACAGGAAACTATGGCTACACCTTC.

The chain has TRBV2 and TRBJ1-2; tentatively, D is TRBD1 (5 bases). Trimming left V 4 bases short and J 6 bases short, with 12 bases between. This CDR3 is 13 amino acids long. The V gene's germline CDR1 is SNHLY and CDR2 FYNNEI. DNA for the CDR3: TGTGCCAGCAGTGTATGGGGGGTAAATGGCTACACCTTC. It specifies CASSVWGVNGYTF.

The V call is TRBV19, the J call TRBJ2-2, with D possibly matching TRBD2 (7 bases). Trimming stripped 0 bases from V and 6 bases from J, with 20 bases between. The CDR3 is 18 amino acids. Germline V gene data show CDR1 as LNHDA and CDR2 as SQIVND (reference sequence). The CDR3 DNA is TGTGCCAGTAGTATAGAGAGAGCCCGGGGGGCTCATTCCGGGGAGCTGTTTTTT. It codes for CASSIERARGAHSGELFF.

This chain connects TRBV19 to TRBJ1-1; D ambiguous. The CDR3 covers 14 residues. CDR1 is LNHDA and CDR2 is SQIVND in the germline V gene (reference sequence). Trimming cost V 7 bases and J 5 bases, with 17 bases left between them. Here the CDR3 reads CASKSGRTGTEAFF. CDR3 in DNA: TGTGCCAGTAAATCCGGACGGACGGGGACTGAAGCTTTCTTT.

The chain combines TRBV6-5 with TRBJ2-2; D gene uncertain. Per the germline V gene, CDR1 is MNHEY and CDR2 is SVGAGI. V was shortened by 2 bases and J by 6 bases, with 7 bases between the two germline ends. This CDR3 contains 13 residues. The CDR3 nucleotides are TGTGCCAGCAGTTACGGTGGGCCCGGGGAGCTGTTTTTT. Residues: CASSYGGPGELFF.

J is TRBJ1-2 and V is TRBV11-2; TRBD1 aligns across 8 bases. CDR1 is SGHAT and CDR2 is FQNNGV in the germline V gene. Germline trimming cut 6 bases from V and 8 bases from J; bases unmatched to any gene: 17. The CDR3 totals 16 residues. The CDR3 DNA is TGTGCCAGCAGTCGCAACCCGAACCAGGGGGCAGGGGGCTACACCTTC. Its translation is CASSRNPNQGAGGYTF.

The gene calls are TRBV13 and TRBJ2-7; 14 bases align to TRBD2. Per germline, CDR1 PRHDT and CDR2 FYEKMQ (reference sequence). This CDR3 is 18 amino acids long. V lost 4 bases, J lost 0 bases, and 8 bases stayed unmatched. Here the CDR3 DNA reads TGTGCCAGCAGCTCGGGACTAGCGGGGGCCCCGAGCTCCTACGAGCAGTACTTC. Translated: CASSSGLAGAPSSYEQYF.

This rearrangement joins TRBV9 to TRBJ1-3; TRBD1 might be the D (5 bases). CDR1 is SGDLS, CDR2 YYNGEE, per germline. CDR3 size: 14 residues. V was clipped by 4 bases and J by 2 bases, with 10 bases between them. CDR3 nucleotide sequence: TGTGCCAGCAGCCGGGAGGGGACTGGAAACACCATATATTTT. Translated: CASSREGTGNTIYF.

This chain connects TRBV25-1 to TRBJ1-2, with 7 bases matching TRBD1. The CDR3 consists of 13 residues. V trimming: 6 bases; J trimming: 2 bases; junction bases outside the gene matches: 3. The V gene's germline CDR1 is MGHDK and CDR2 SYGVNS. The CDR3 sequence is CASRLTGNYGYTF. The CDR3 DNA follows: TGTGCCAGCAGATTGACAGGGAACTATGGCTACACCTTC.

The J gene is TRBJ1-4, the V gene TRBV11-1, with D perhaps TRBD1 (6 bases). This CDR3 is 15 amino acids long. Germline lookup yields CDR1 SGHAT and CDR2 FQDESV (reference sequence). V was pared by 2 bases and J by 8 bases, with 15 bases between. Here the CDR3 DNA reads TGTGCCAGCAGCTTAATTGGCGGCAGGGGCGAAAAACTGTTTTTT. This encodes CASSLIGGRGEKLFF.

The V call is TRBV5-6, the J call TRBJ2-3, with 7 bases aligning to TRBD2. V gave up 1 base and J gave up 0 bases; unmatched junction bases: 5. CDR3 size: 16 residues. The V gene's germline CDR1 is SGHDT and CDR2 YYEEEE. The CDR3: CASSLKGRGSTDTQYF. In DNA form, the CDR3 reads TGTGCCAGCAGCTTGAAGGGGCGGGGGAGCACAGATACGCAGTATTTT. The variable domain in full, with the rest retrieved from reference TRBV5-6 and TRBJ2-3, is DAGVTQSPTHLIKTRGQQVTLRCSPKSGHDTVSWYQQALGQGPQFIFQYYEEEERQRGNFPDRFSGHQFPNYSSELNVNALLLGDSALYLCASSLKGRGSTDTQYFGPGTRLTVL.

The rearrangement uses TRBV2 and TRBJ2-2; maybe TRBD2 (5 bases). Germline lookup yields CDR1 SNHLY and CDR2 FYNNEI. The CDR3 contains 14 residues. Deletions cut 6 bases from V and 0 bases from J, with 8 bases between. The CDR3 region is CASRLGPNTGELFF. The CDR3 DNA is TGTGCCAGCAGACTAGGACCGAACACCGGGGAGCTGTTTTTT.

The chain uses TRBV7-8 and TRBJ2-5; 13 bases fit TRBD2. The CDR3 is 17 residues long. V was clipped by 2 bases and J by 7 bases; unmatched bases: 10. Per germline, CDR1 SGHVS and CDR2 FQNEAQ. The CDR3 region has the DNA TGTGCCAGCAGCTTAAGGACTAGCGGGGGCCCAATCGGGACCCAGTACTTC. Translated, it gives CASSLRTSGGPIGTQYF.

The chain couples TRBV13 to TRBJ2-7; tentatively, D is TRBD1 (5 bases). Per the germline V gene, CDR1 is PRHDT and CDR2 is FYEKMQ (reference sequence). CDR3 size: 14 residues. V was cut by 6 bases and J by 2 bases, with 14 bases left in between. The CDR3 protein is CASSDSGITYEQYF. Written as DNA, the CDR3 is TGTGCCAGCAGTGACTCAGGGATTACCTACGAGCAGTACTTC.

The chain has TRBV9 and TRBJ2-1; D call uncertain. Germline CDR1 is SGDLS and CDR2 is YYNGEE. The ends were cut back, 2 bases at V and 0 bases at J, with 6 bases in the middle. This CDR3 has 14 residues. The DNA for the CDR3 is TGTGCCAGCAGCGTCGTTAGCTCCTACAATGAGCAGTTCTTC. It codes for CASSVVSSYNEQFF.

This clone was observed a handful of times. V gene TRBV4-2 combines with J gene TRBJ1-2; a possible D gene is TRBD1 (5 bases). The CDR3 is 15 amino acids. Germline V lookup: CDR1 LGHNA, CDR2 YNFKEQ. Trimming took 3 bases from V and 4 from J, leaving 15 bases between them. The DNA of the CDR3 is TGTGCCAGCAGCCAGCTCGGCCTGGACACCTATGGCTACACCTTC. It codes for CASSQLGLDTYGYTF.

The chain links TRBV29-1 to TRBJ1-1; perhaps TRBD1 as D (5 bases). The CDR3 sequence is 13 residues long. In germline, CDR1 is SQVTM, CDR2 ANQGSEA. The CDR3 loop reads CSSSRDLNTEAFF. The CDR3 coding sequence is TGCAGTTCTTCCAGGGACTTGAACACTGAAGCTTTCTTT.

This chain links TRBV5-1 with TRBJ1-2; TRBD1 aligns across 8 bases. Trimming took 3 bases from V and 0 from J; bases not matched to a gene: 4. The CDR3 is made up of 15 amino acids. Per germline, CDR1 SGHRS and CDR2 YFSETQ. CDR3 DNA sequence: TGCGCCAGCAGCTCGGACAGGGTATCTAACTATGGCTACACCTTC. It specifies CASSSDRVSNYGYTF. Looking up the rest from reference TRBV5-1 and TRBJ1-2 gives the full variable domain: KAGVTQTPRYLIKTRGQQVTLSCSPISGHRSVSWYQQTPGQGLQFLFEYFSETQRNKGNFPGRFSGRQFSNSRSEMNVSTLELGDSALYLCASSSDRVSNYGYTFGSGTRLTVV.